These 14 T cell receptor beta chains share one sample of origin, sequenced in a study of cytomegalovirus exposure and HLA in healthy donors. The study ran its PCR with 60 Vbeta and 13 Jbeta primers. The assay was immunoSEQ multiplex PCR, and TCRdb's table has in-frame clones only and misses some. The repertoire holds some 130,000 clones, with about 80% as singletons. The sample taken for sequencing was PBMCs. All receptors derive from a young man in good health.

This chain links TRBV10-3 with TRBJ1-3, with D unclear. CDR1 and CDR2 (germline): ENHRY, SYGVKD. Trimming stripped 6 bases from V and 1 base from J, with 10 bases between. This CDR3 comprises 14 residues. The DNA of the CDR3 is TGTGCCATCAGGCCGGACTCTTCTGGAAACACCATATATTTT. Encoded protein: CAIRPDSSGNTIYF.

In this sample, this clone turned up once. In DNA form, the CDR3 reads TGCAGCGCCCTCGGGACCGGGGAGCTGTTTTTT. Translated: CSALGTGELFF. V usage is TRBV29-1 and J usage is TRBJ2-2; D is ambiguous. With 7 bases removed from V and 5 bases from J, the gap between germline ends came to 8 bases. CDR1 is SQVTM and CDR2 is ANQGSEA in the germline V gene. The CDR3 is 11 residues long.

Comment on this clone: A read error is possible here, since a much larger clone lies one base away. The CDR3 sequence: CASEGSVSEAFF. CDR3 coding DNA: TGTGCCAGTGAGGGCAGCGTGTCCGAAGCTTTCTTT. The V gene is TRBV25-1, the J gene TRBJ1-1; D is uncertain. Germline V CDR1 and CDR2: MGHDK, SYGVNS. This CDR3 has 12 residues. Trimming removed 9 bases from V and 8 bases from J, with 16 bases in between.

V gene TRBV13 combines with J gene TRBJ2-7; TRBD2 aligns across 8 bases. The V gene end was trimmed by 7 bases and the J gene end by 3 bases; junction bases not matched to a gene: 8. The CDR3 loop spans 14 amino acids. CDR1 and CDR2 (germline): PRHDT, FYEKMQ (reference sequence). CDR3 residues: CASTPREAYYEQYF. The DNA of the CDR3 is TGTGCCAGCACCCCGCGGGAGGCGTACTACGAGCAGTACTTC.

V usage is TRBV4-1 and J usage is TRBJ2-5, with D tentatively TRBD2 (5 bases). Germline CDR1 and CDR2: MGHRA and YSYEKL. Trimming left V 1 base short and J 11 bases short, with 20 bases between. CDR3 size: 15 residues. In nucleotides, the CDR3 is TGCGCCAGCAGCCAAGCTTCGGGGAGAACCGCTAGGCAGTACTTC. It encodes CASSQASGRTARQYF.

The chain is built from TRBV19 and TRBJ2-7; 8 bases line up with TRBD2. Germline V CDR1 and CDR2: LNHDA, SQIVND (reference sequence). V trimming: 9 bases; J trimming: 2 bases; junction bases outside the gene matches: 9. CDR3 length: 14 residues. CDR3 coding DNA: TGTGCCAGCTCAACGGGAGGGAACCCCTACGAGCAGTACTTC. Its protein product is CASSTGGNPYEQYF.

The J gene is TRBJ2-5, the V gene TRBV10-3; D remains ambiguous. The CDR3 loop spans 15 amino acids. V shed 0 bases and J shed 4 bases, with 12 bases lying between them. The germline V gene has CDR1 ENHRY and CDR2 SYGVKD. The CDR3 sequence is CAISESSAGSETQYF. The CDR3 region has the DNA TGTGCCATCAGTGAGTCTTCGGCAGGCTCAGAGACCCAGTACTTC.

The chain links TRBV28 to TRBJ2-7, with 8 bases fitting TRBD2. The germline CDR1 and CDR2 sequences are MDHEN and SYDVKM. The CDR3 is 15 amino acids. V lost 2 bases and J lost 0; bases outside the gene matches: 3. Here the CDR3 DNA reads TGTGCCAGCAGTTTAACAAGCGGGAGCTCCTACGAGCAGTACTTC. Translating gives CASSLTSGSSYEQYF.

J is TRBJ2-7 and V is TRBV10-1; TRBD1 matches 10 bases. The CDR3 sequence is 13 residues long. From germline, CDR1 is WNHNN and CDR2 SYGVQD (reference sequence). J was trimmed by 3 bases and V by 10 bases; bases with no gene match: 6. In DNA form, the CDR3 reads TGCGCCACCGACAGGGGGCTGTTCTACGAGCAGTACTTC. Its protein product is CATDRGLFYEQYF.

The V gene is TRBV7-9, the J gene TRBJ2-7, with D possibly TRBD2 on 7 matching bases. The V and J ends lost 4 bases and 3 bases respectively, with 10 bases between them. The CDR3 contains 13 residues. CDR1 SEHNR and CDR2 FQNEAQ come from the germline V gene (reference sequence). Written as DNA, the CDR3 is TGTGCCAGCAGCTGGGGAGGGGGCTACGAGCAGTACTTC. Protein sequence: CASSWGGGYEQYF.

DNA for the CDR3: TGTGCCAGTAGACCCCCAGGGACAACGATCACAGATACGCAGTATTTT. It codes for CASRPPGTTITDTQYF. The chain links TRBV19 to TRBJ2-3; D might be TRBD1 (6 bases). The CDR3 covers 16 residues. V was clipped by 6 bases and J by 2 bases, with 18 bases between them. In germline, CDR1 is LNHDA, CDR2 SQIVND (reference sequence).

A few counts support this clone. J is TRBJ2-1 and V is TRBV6-4; perhaps TRBD2 as D (5 bases). With 3 bases removed from V and 9 bases from J, the gap between germline ends came to 12 bases. The CDR3 is 13 residues long. CDR1 and CDR2 (germline): MRHNA, SNTAGT. For the CDR3, the DNA is TGTGCCAGCAGTGAGGGCAGTGAGGGTGAGCAGTTCTTC. Its protein product is CASSEGSEGEQFF.

The chain is built from TRBV7-7 and TRBJ2-7; 7 bases align to TRBD2. The J call may be faulty, since TRBJ2-5 better matches the DNA end. The CDR3 totals 16 residues. The germline gives CDR1 SSHAT, CDR2 FNYEAQ (reference sequence). The CDR3 loop is CASSLGISGQGETQYF. The CDR3 nucleotides are TGTGCCAGCAGCTTAGGAATTAGCGGGCAGGGAGAGACCCAGTACTTC.

This clone occurred a few times. V and J are TRBV7-9 and TRBJ2-7, with a possible D match to TRBD2 (6 bases). Trimming left V 1 base short and J 2 bases short, with 9 bases between. The germline V gene encodes CDR1 SEHNR and CDR2 FQNEAQ (reference sequence). This CDR3 is 14 amino acids long. The CDR3 DNA reads as TGTGCCAGCAGCTTAGGGACTACTACCTACGAGCAGTACTTC. Amino acids: CASSLGTTTYEQYF.